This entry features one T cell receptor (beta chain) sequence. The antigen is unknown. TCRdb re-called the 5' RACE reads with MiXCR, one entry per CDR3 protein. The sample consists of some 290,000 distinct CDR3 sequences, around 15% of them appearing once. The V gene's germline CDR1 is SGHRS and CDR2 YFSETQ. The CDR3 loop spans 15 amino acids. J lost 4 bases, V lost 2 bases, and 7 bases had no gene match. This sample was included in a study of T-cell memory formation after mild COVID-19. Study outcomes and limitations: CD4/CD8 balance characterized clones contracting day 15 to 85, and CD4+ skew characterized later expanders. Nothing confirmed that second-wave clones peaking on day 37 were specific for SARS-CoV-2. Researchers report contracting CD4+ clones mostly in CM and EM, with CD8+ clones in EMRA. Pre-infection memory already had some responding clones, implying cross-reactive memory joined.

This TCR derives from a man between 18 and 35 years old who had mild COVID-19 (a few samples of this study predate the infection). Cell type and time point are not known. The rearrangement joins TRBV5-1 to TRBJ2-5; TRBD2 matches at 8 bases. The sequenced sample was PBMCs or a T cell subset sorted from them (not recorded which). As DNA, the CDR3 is TGCGCCAGCAGCTTTAATGGCGGGGGGCGAGAGACCCAGTACTTC. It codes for CASSFNGGGRETQYF.